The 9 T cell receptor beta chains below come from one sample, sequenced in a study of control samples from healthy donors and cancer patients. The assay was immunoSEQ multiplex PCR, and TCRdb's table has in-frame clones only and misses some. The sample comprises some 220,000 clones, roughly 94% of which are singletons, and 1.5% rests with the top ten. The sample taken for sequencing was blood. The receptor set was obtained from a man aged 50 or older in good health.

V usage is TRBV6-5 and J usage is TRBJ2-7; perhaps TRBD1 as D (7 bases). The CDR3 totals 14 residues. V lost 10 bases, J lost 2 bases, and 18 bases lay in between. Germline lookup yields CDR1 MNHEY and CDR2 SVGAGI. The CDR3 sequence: CATGGLFRPYEQYV. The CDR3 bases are TGTGCCACAGGGGGGCTTTTTCGGCCCTACGAGCAGTACGTC.

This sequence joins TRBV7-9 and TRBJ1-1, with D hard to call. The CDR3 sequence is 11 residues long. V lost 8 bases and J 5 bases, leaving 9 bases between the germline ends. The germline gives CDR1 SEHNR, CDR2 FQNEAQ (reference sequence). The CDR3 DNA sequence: TGTGCCAGCTGCGTGGGGACTGAAGCTTTCTTT. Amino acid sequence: CASCVGTEAFF.

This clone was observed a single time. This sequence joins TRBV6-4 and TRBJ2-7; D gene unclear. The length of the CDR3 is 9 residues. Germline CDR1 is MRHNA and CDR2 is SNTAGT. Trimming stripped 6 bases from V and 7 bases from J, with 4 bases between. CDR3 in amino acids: CASRLEQYV. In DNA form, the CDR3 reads TGTGCCAGCAGACTGGAGCAGTACGTC.

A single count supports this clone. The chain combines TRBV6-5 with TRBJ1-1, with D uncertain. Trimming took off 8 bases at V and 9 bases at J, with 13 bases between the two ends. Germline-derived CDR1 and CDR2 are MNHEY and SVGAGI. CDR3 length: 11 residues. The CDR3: CASGRAYKAFF. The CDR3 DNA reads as TGTGCCAGCGGTAGGGCTTATAAAGCTTTCTTT.

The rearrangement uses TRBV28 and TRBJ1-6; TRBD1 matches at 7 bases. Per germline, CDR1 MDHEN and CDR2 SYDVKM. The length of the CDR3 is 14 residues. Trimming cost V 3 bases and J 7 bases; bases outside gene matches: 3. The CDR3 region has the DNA TGTGCCAGCAGTTTTACCAGGGGGAATTCACCCCTCCACTTT. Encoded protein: CASSFTRGNSPLHF.

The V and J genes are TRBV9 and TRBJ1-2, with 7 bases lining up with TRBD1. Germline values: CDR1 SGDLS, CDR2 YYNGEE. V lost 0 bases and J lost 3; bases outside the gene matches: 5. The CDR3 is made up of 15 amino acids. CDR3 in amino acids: CASSVGGGADYGYTF. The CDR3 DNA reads TGTGCCAGCAGCGTAGGAGGGGGCGCGGACTATGGCTACACCTTC.

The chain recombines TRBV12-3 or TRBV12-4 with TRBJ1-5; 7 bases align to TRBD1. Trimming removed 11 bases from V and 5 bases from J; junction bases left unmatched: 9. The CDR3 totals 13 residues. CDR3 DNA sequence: TGTGCCGACTCTGAACAGGGGCATCAGCCCCAGCATTTT. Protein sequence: CADSEQGHQPQHF.

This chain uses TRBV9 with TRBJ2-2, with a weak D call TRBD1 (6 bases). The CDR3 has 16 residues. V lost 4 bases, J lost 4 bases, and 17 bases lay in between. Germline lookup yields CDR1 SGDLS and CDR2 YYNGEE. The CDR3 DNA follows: TGTGCCAGCAGCCCTAGGGGTCAGGGGCCCACCGGGGAGCTGTTTTTT. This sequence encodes CASSPRGQGPTGELFF.

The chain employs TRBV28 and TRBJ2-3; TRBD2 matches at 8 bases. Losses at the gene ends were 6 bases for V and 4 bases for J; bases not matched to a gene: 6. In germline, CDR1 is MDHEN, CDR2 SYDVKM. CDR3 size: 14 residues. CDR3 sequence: CASSRGGPPDTQYF. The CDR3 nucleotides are TGTGCCAGCAGCCGGGGGGGCCCGCCAGATACGCAGTATTTT.